This T cell receptor (beta chain) was captured in a study of T cells in Graves' hyperthyroidism and ophthalmopathy. The CDR3 is 20 residues long. J gave up 4 bases and V 4 bases, and 18 bases lay outside the gene matches. CDR1 and CDR2 from the germline V gene are SGDLS and YYNGEE. What was amplified from RNA transcripts were TCR beta CDR3 regions. When the TCR CDR3 underwent first-round RT-PCR, the HTBI primer set was used. MiXCR, run by TCRdb on the multiplex PCR reads, gives a single entry per CDR3 protein. Of some 550,000 distinct CDR3 sequences in the sample, around 20% were seen once. The rearrangement joins TRBV9 to TRBJ2-5; 14 nucleotides align to TRBD2. The sequenced material came from blood. The sequence was collected from a young man with Graves' hyperthyroidism. As DNA, the CDR3 is TGTGCCAGCAGCCCGCCGCTTCCGGGACTAGCGGGAGTGTCGGGAGAGACCCAGTACTTC. Amino acids: CASSPPLPGLAGVSGETQYF.